This TCR beta chain is drawn from a study of PD-1 blockade in classical Hodgkin lymphoma (TCRdb year 2020). At the level of the whole study: Nivolumab dosing was 3 mg/kg intravenously every 2 weeks, continuing until either disease progression or unacceptable toxicity. To define a peripheral blood immune signature of response to PD-1 blockade in classical Hodgkin lymphoma, the study combined TCR beta sequencing with CyTOF. Results and caveats for the whole study, not just this receptor: The study was restricted to a single clinical trial cohort, and the causes of repertoire differences, possibly disease activity or prior therapy, were left undefined. By C4D1, a significant rise was seen in CD4+ TCR diversity but not in CD8+ TCR diversity (p=0.0027 vs p=0.16), and the rise was most apparent among complete responders (p=0.02). Trial patients achieving complete response had baseline diversity similar to newly diagnosed patients, whereas partial responders and progressors had significantly lower diversity. Baseline TCR diversity was reported to be lower in newly diagnosed patients than in healthy donors, and even lower in relapsed/refractory patients. Patients starting nivolumab less than 1 year after ASCT had lower diversity and were excluded from later analyses to avoid confounding by immune reconstitution.

The Qiagen DNeasy kit was used to extract genomic DNA both from unsorted PBMCs and from the negatively selected CD4+ and CD8+ fractions. Using primers that anneal to V and J segments, immunoSEQ multiplex PCR amplified the TCR beta CDR3 regions. Amplification bias was minimized using a synthetic immune receptor repertoire, and residual bias was removed computationally after sequencing. For the original study's pipeline: Repertoire diversity was quantified as the Shannon entropy index using custom Python scripts. Unsorted, CD4+ and CD8+ repertoires were analyzed separately, except for combined analyses in which CD4+ and CD8+ sequences were merged in silico. A clone was considered expanded if an increase in frequency of at least 2-fold after treatment relative to C1D1 was found, and a pseudocount of 0.5 was applied to clones undetected at baseline. Clones with 0 or 1 copy at C1D1 were classified as singleton clones, and clones with 2 or more copies were classified as non-singleton clones. By matching protein sequences in sorted samples from the same patient, clones expanded in unsorted samples were annotated as CD4+, CD8+ or unknown. Diversity changes from C1D1 to C4D1 were tested in paired samples using Wilcoxon tests. TCRdb's version of the immuneACCESS table is confined to in-frame rearrangements and falls short of the full clone set. An unresolved V gene accounts for under half of the shortfall where checked; the remainder is of unknown origin. From that table come the V and J calls and clone size; the DNA was used to work out D and trimming. The table for this sample lists 96,000 or so clones; 85% to 95% of them were counted only once. The ten largest account for approximately 2% of the sample.

In the case of this clone: Its antigen is unknown. Per-base quality was not reported, and no clone a single base away is much larger than it.

According to the study, the label for this sample's time point signals: cycle 4 day 1 (C4D1), after more than five weeks of nivolumab. Every trial patient had relapsed following autologous stem cell transplantation, and prior brentuximab vedotin exposure was what differed among cohorts A, B and C. The trial cohort was composed of about 53 patients with relapsed/refractory classical Hodgkin lymphoma, for whom complete response, partial response or progressive disease was recorded as best overall response. In the multi-cohort phase II CheckMate 205 trial, trial patients received single-agent nivolumab. An independent review committee assessed best overall response by applying the 2007 International Working Group response criteria. Trial PBMCs were obtained immediately prior to nivolumab initiation (C1D1) and on therapy at cycle 2 day 1 and cycle 4 day 1. Peripheral blood was collected in 8 mL Vacutainer Cell Preparation Tubes, from which PBMCs were isolated by centrifugation and then cryopreserved.

The clonotype comes from a human donor with classical Hodgkin lymphoma. Material: peripheral blood mononuclear cells (PBMCs), obtained before the fourth cycle of nivolumab.

The CDR3 region: CASSTQSGAEQLYNEQFF. In nucleotides, the sequence is TGTGCCAGCAGCACTCAGAGCGGGGCGGAACAACTCTACAATGAGCAGTTCTTC. This chain is built from TRBV7-6 and TRBJ2-1, with 7 bases in between that match TRBD2. Taken from the germline V gene, the CDR1 and CDR2 loops are SGHVS and FNYEAQ. Trimming leaves V shorter by 5 bases and J shorter by 3 bases, with the junction holding 16 bases beyond the gene matches. The CDR3 starts with the cysteine, ends with the phenylalanine, and has 18 residues. The sequence is cut down to CDR3 DNA, 54 bases in frame from base 1.